What follows are 9 T cell receptor beta chains derived from one specimen sequenced in a study of low-dose radiotherapy and immunotherapy resistance in tumors. TRAV- and TRBV-specific primers were used for first-strand cDNA, which covered alpha and beta chains. With a V-primer adapter and a constant-region primer, TCRs were amplified for roughly 18 PCR cycles. TCRdb redid the calling of the reads with MiXCR, one entry per CDR3 protein. The data show tens of thousands of distinct CDR3 sequences, roughly 31% seen once. Indicated time point: before trial treatment. The source material was PBMCs, sampled before treatment. Every receptor here comes from a male donor with gallbladder cancer.

This clonotype was detected many times. For the CDR3, the DNA is TGTGCCAGCAGTGTTCGGACACCGGCGAAAGAGACCCAGTACTTC. Encoded protein: CASSVRTPAKETQYF. The chain recombines TRBV2 with TRBJ2-5; TRBD1 is a possible D gene (5 bases). V was pared by 4 bases and J by 3 bases, with 15 bases between. This CDR3 is built from 15 residues. Per germline, CDR1 SNHLY and CDR2 FYNNEI.

This clonotype occurred many times. The gene calls are TRBV7-2 and TRBJ2-3; 12 bases map to TRBD1. The CDR3 has 16 amino acids. From germline, CDR1 is SGHTA and CDR2 FQGNSA. After removal of 1 base from V and 4 bases from J, the junction contained 3 bases not matched to a gene. CDR3 DNA: TGTGCCAGCAGCTTAGTGGGACAGGGGGCCTCAGATACGCAGTATTTT. Its protein product is CASSLVGQGASDTQYF.

This clonotype was detected a few times. A far larger clone is one base from this, pointing to a likely read error. DNA for the CDR3: TGCGCCAGCAGCGCCGGAGACAGGGGGGTCGATGAGCAGTACTTC. This encodes CASSAGDRGVDEQYF. The gene calls are TRBV5-1 and TRBJ2-7; TRBD1 aligns across 9 bases. After removal of 4 bases from V and 7 bases from J, the junction contained 12 bases not matched to a gene. This CDR3 comprises 15 residues. Germline V gives CDR1 SGHRS, CDR2 YFSETQ. The full variable domain, in which reference TRBV5-1 and TRBJ2-7 provide the parts outside the CDR3, is KAGVTQTPRYLIKTRGQQVTLSCSPISGHRSVSWYQQTPGQGLQFLFEYFSETQRNKGNFPGRFSGRQFSNSRSEMNVSTLELGDSALYLCASSAGDRGVDEQYFGPGTRLTVT.

This clonotype was counted at least ten times. The CDR3 is CASSLASTRLEKLFF. DNA for the CDR3: TGTGCCAGCAGCTTAGCTTCGACGAGGTTGGAAAAACTGTTTTTT. The V call is TRBV7-2, the J call TRBJ1-4; D unresolved. CDR1 and CDR2 (germline): SGHTA, FQGNSA. V lost 0 bases and J lost 8, with 13 bases in between. This CDR3 spans 15 amino acids.

There are many counts of this clonotype. This rearrangement joins TRBV27 to TRBJ2-5; 10 bases are shared with TRBD1. This CDR3 is built from 15 residues. CDR1 and CDR2 from the germline V gene are MNHEY and SMNVEV (reference sequence). The V segment lost 3 bases and the J segment 2 bases; nucleotides outside the gene matches: 3. The CDR3 loop is CASSFRTGGQETQYF. CDR3 in DNA: TGTGCCAGCAGTTTCAGGACAGGGGGACAAGAGACCCAGTACTTC.

Only a few counts were recorded for this clonotype. The rearrangement joins TRBV21-1 to TRBJ2-1; the table's D gene call, TRBD2, was not cross checked with the DNA. TRBV21-1 represents a pseudogene. This CDR3 has 15 residues. The CDR3: CASRIATSGSDEQFF. CDR3 nucleotide sequence: TGTGCCAGCAGGATCGCAACTAGCGGGAGTGATGAGCAGTTCTTC.

This clonotype was observed at least ten times. The J gene is TRBJ2-1, the V gene TRBV29-1, with TRBD2 matching 9 bases. In germline, CDR1 is SQVTM, CDR2 ANQGSEA. V lost 6 bases and J lost 3; bases outside the gene matches: 6. The CDR3 has 14 amino acids. CDR3 sequence: CSVLPSGIYNEQFF. CDR3 coding DNA: TGCAGCGTGTTACCTAGCGGGATCTACAATGAGCAGTTCTTC.

This clonotype was recorded at least ten times. This chain connects TRBV7-9 to TRBJ1-6; 7 bases map to TRBD1. Germline V gene lookup returns CDR1 SEHNR and CDR2 FQNEAQ (reference sequence). The CDR3 loop spans 14 amino acids. The J segment lost 7 bases and the V segment lost 8 bases, leaving 8 bases of the junction unmatched. CDR3 nucleotide sequence: TGTGCCAGCTCGGGGGGGACAGAGAATTCACCCCTCCACTTT. Translated: CASSGGTENSPLHF.

This clonotype was detected ten times or more. The chain recombines TRBV5-6 with TRBJ1-2, with 9 bases matching TRBD1. This CDR3 has 15 amino acids. Trimming cost V 2 bases and J 2 bases; bases outside gene matches: 4. Germline assignment: CDR1 SGHDT and CDR2 YYEEEE. CDR3 DNA: TGTGCCAGCAGCTTTCCGGGACAGGGCAACTATGGCTACACCTTC. Amino acid sequence: CASSFPGQGNYGYTF.